One and the same sample provided the 30 T cell receptor beta chains below, sequenced in a study of CD8+CD57+ T cells in acquired aplastic anemia. Template material for TCR beta VDJ and CDR3 profiling consisted of genomic DNA. Using its own MiXCR run on the reads, TCRdb lists one record per CDR3 protein. In the table there are about 210,000 distinct CDR3 sequences, approximately 60% of which are singletons. Sequenced: sorted CD4+, CD8+, or CD8+CD57+ T cells (not recorded which) from PBMCs. Source of these receptors: a human donor in good health.

The J gene is TRBJ1-2, the V gene TRBV5-1, with TRBD1 matching over 7 bases. The CDR3 sequence is 14 residues long. Germline V gene data show CDR1 as SGHRS and CDR2 as YFSETQ. V dropped 5 bases and J dropped 4; count of bases not matched to a gene: 8. CDR3 residues: CASSRQGGSYGYTF. CDR3 DNA sequence: TGCGCCAGCAGTAGGCAGGGGGGATCCTATGGCTACACCTTC.

This clonotype was observed a few times. V is TRBV7-2 and J is TRBJ1-6; 11 bases line up with TRBD1. The ends lost 4 bases at V and 9 bases at J; junction bases unmatched: 5. Germline assignment: CDR1 SGHTA and CDR2 FQGNSA. CDR3 length equals 15 residues. The DNA of the CDR3 is TGTGCCAGCAGCTCCTCCGGGACAGGGGGTTCACCCCTCCACTTT. Encoded protein: CASSSSGTGGSPLHF.

This clonotype was seen at least ten times. V usage is TRBV6-2 or TRBV6-3 and J usage is TRBJ2-1, with 9 positions matching TRBD2. From germline, CDR1 is MNHEY and CDR2 SVGEGT. The CDR3 is made up of 15 amino acids. The junction had 4 bases not matched to a gene; V was cut back by 1 base and J by 6 bases. The CDR3 sequence: CASSYLGLAFNEQFF. DNA of the CDR3: TGTGCCAGCAGTTACTTGGGACTAGCATTCAATGAGCAGTTCTTC.

There are many counts of this clonotype. The rearrangement uses TRBV29-1 and TRBJ1-2; unclear D gene. V lost 0 bases and J 0 bases, leaving 20 bases between the germline ends. Germline V gene sequence: CDR1 SQVTM, CDR2 ANQGSEA. CDR3 length: 18 amino acids. DNA for the CDR3: TGCAGCGTTGAAGATGCTATCTACGGGCAGGAAGCTAACTATGGCTACACCTTC. Its translation: CSVEDAIYGQEANYGYTF.

V usage is TRBV7-7 and J usage is TRBJ2-6; 11 bases agree with TRBD2. The CDR3 covers 17 residues. V shed 5 bases, J shed 0 bases, and the junction held 3 bases outside the gene matches. Germline loops: CDR1 SSHAT, CDR2 FNYEAQ (reference sequence). CDR3 sequence: CASSPSGGLSGANVLTF. The CDR3 DNA follows: TGTGCCAGCAGCCCTAGCGGGGGGCTCTCTGGGGCCAACGTCCTGACTTTC.

This clonotype was seen more than once but under ten times. The rearrangement links TRBV7-9 to TRBJ1-1; D remains ambiguous. The CDR3 sequence is 14 residues long. Trimming pared 2 bases from V and 1 base from J, leaving 8 bases between. Germline V gives CDR1 SEHNR, CDR2 FQNEAQ (reference sequence). The CDR3 region is CASSLTPENTEAFF. The CDR3 DNA reads as TGTGCCAGCAGCTTAACCCCAGAGAACACTGAAGCTTTCTTT. The full variable domain, rest sourced from reference TRBV7-9 and TRBJ1-1, is DTGVSQNPRHKITKRGQNVTFRCDPISEHNRLYWYRQTLGQGPEFLTYFQNEAQLEKSRLLSDRFSAERPKGSFSTLEIQRTEQGDSAMYLCASSLTPENTEAFFGQGTRLTVV.

This clonotype has just a few counts. A much larger clonotype is one base distant, so this may be a read error. V usage is TRBV2 and J usage is TRBJ1-4, with D hard to call. Germline V gene data show CDR1 as SNHLY and CDR2 as FYNNEI. CDR3 length equals 11 residues. V lost 6 bases to trimming and J lost 2 bases, with 1 base between them. CDR3 protein: CASSTNEKLFF. The CDR3 nucleotides read TGTGCCAGCAGCACTAATGAAAAACTGTTTTTT.

Only a few counts were recorded for this clonotype. The chain links TRBV20-1 to TRBJ1-2, with TRBD1 identical over 11 bases. J was trimmed by 8 bases and V by 3 bases; bases with no gene match: 2. Germline V gene lookup returns CDR1 DFQATT and CDR2 SNEGSKA (reference sequence). The CDR3 loop spans 12 amino acids. DNA of the CDR3: TGCAGTGCTAGGGACAGGGGGCTCGGCTACACCTTC. The encoded protein is CSARDRGLGYTF.

This chain connects TRBV2 to TRBJ1-6; 7 bases match TRBD1. The CDR3 totals 17 residues. V shed 6 bases and J 0 bases; nucleotides not matched to a gene: 8. Germline loops: CDR1 SNHLY, CDR2 FYNNEI. The chain's CDR3 is CASSDGQESSYNSPLHF. CDR3 coding DNA: TGTGCCAGCAGCGACGGACAGGAGAGCTCCTATAATTCACCCCTCCACTTT.

The rearrangement links TRBV19 to TRBJ2-2; TRBD2 matches 8 bases. V shed 9 bases, J shed 4 bases, and the junction held 7 bases outside the gene matches. CDR1 LNHDA and CDR2 SQIVND come from the germline V gene (reference sequence). This CDR3 has 14 amino acids. As DNA, the CDR3 is TGTGCCAGCCGACGGGGGGGGAGCACCGGGGAGCTGTTTTTT. It codes for CASRRGGSTGELFF.

This clonotype showed up just once. The chain carries TRBV25-1 and TRBJ2-2, with 8 nucleotides matching TRBD1. CDR3 length: 20 amino acids. Trimming at V came to 5 bases and at J to 6 bases, leaving 23 bases not matched to a gene. Germline CDR1 MGHDK, CDR2 SYGVNS. The CDR3: CASSSPYVSRTGTSSGELFF. CDR3 in DNA: TGTGCCAGCAGTAGCCCCTATGTTTCACGGACAGGGACTTCCTCCGGGGAGCTGTTTTTT.

The J gene is TRBJ1-6, the V gene TRBV19; TRBD1 aligns across 10 bases. The V gene end was trimmed by 5 bases and the J gene end by 7 bases; junction bases not matched to a gene: 8. The CDR3 extends over 16 amino acids. Looked up from germline, CDR1 is LNHDA and CDR2 is SQIVND (reference sequence). The chain's CDR3 is CASSPRQGAKNSPLHF. The DNA for the CDR3 is TGTGCCAGTAGTCCCAGACAGGGGGCAAAAAATTCACCCCTCCACTTT. The full variable domain, completed using reference TRBV19 and TRBJ1-6, is DGGITQSPKYLFRKEGQNVTLSCEQNLNHDAMYWYRQDPGQGLRLIYYSQIVNDFQKGDIAEGYSVSREKKESFPLTVTSAQKNPTAFYLCASSPRQGAKNSPLHFGNGTRLTVT.

There are a few counts of this clonotype. The CDR3 spells CSVEIAGVSYEQYF. The CDR3 nucleotides read TGCAGCGTTGAAATAGCGGGAGTCTCCTACGAGCAGTACTTC. This chain uses TRBV29-1 with TRBJ2-7, with 9 bases matching TRBD2. In germline, CDR1 is SQVTM, CDR2 ANQGSEA. The J segment lost 0 bases and the V segment lost 2 bases, leaving 2 bases of the junction unmatched. The CDR3 length is 14 residues.

The gene calls are TRBV2 and TRBJ1-1; D might be TRBD1 (6 bases). Looked up from germline, CDR1 is SNHLY and CDR2 is FYNNEI. The ends were cut back, 0 bases at V and 4 bases at J, with 12 bases in the middle. The CDR3 is made up of 15 amino acids. The CDR3 region is CASSEAQGMGTEAFF. The DNA of the CDR3 is TGTGCCAGCAGTGAAGCACAGGGAATGGGCACTGAAGCTTTCTTT.

The chain joins TRBV20-1 to TRBJ1-2, with 9 bases that match TRBD1. CDR1 is DFQATT and CDR2 is SNEGSKA in the germline V gene (reference sequence). The V gene end was trimmed by 1 base and the J gene end by 0 bases; junction bases not matched to a gene: 6. This CDR3 is built from 16 residues. For the CDR3, the DNA is TGCAGTGCTAGAGGCCGACAGGGGGGGGCTAACTATGGCTACACCTTC. Its protein product is CSARGRQGGANYGYTF.

The chain is built from TRBV5-1 and TRBJ1-2; D remains ambiguous. Trimming left V 5 bases short and J 2 bases short, with 16 bases between. Looked up from germline, CDR1 is SGHRS and CDR2 is YFSETQ. This CDR3 region has 15 residues. CDR3 DNA sequence: TGCGCCAGCAGACAAAGACTGAACGTAAACTATGGCTACACCTTC. Residues: CASRQRLNVNYGYTF.

The rearrangement joins TRBV27 to TRBJ2-5; the match to TRBD1 covers 7 bases. Per the germline V gene, CDR1 is MNHEY and CDR2 is SMNVEV (reference sequence). The CDR3 has 14 residues. The V gene end was trimmed by 7 bases and the J gene end by 5 bases; junction bases not matched to a gene: 10. In DNA form, the CDR3 reads TGTGCCAGCAACCCAACAGGGGTCCTGGAGACCCAGTACTTC. Protein: CASNPTGVLETQYF.

In its sample, this clonotype was seen a few times. J is TRBJ1-2 and V is TRBV10-3, with a weak D call TRBD1 (5 bases). The CDR3 sequence is 15 residues long. From germline, CDR1 is ENHRY and CDR2 SYGVKD. V lost 4 bases and J lost 3, with 15 bases in between. The CDR3, as DNA: TGTGCCATCAGTGGGCCGCAGGGATTGGACTATGGCTACACCTTC. This gives the protein CAISGPQGLDYGYTF.

The chain combines TRBV5-6 with TRBJ1-2, with D unresolved. CDR1 is SGHDT, CDR2 YYEEEE, per germline. The CDR3 consists of 15 residues. Trimming removed 0 bases from V and 3 bases from J, with 12 bases in between. CDR3 loop: CASSLGLSRDYGYTF. The CDR3 coding sequence is TGTGCCAGCAGCTTGGGATTATCGAGGGACTATGGCTACACCTTC.

This chain uses TRBV5-1 with TRBJ2-3; no definite D call. The CDR3 has 12 residues. Germline CDR1 and CDR2: SGHRS and YFSETQ. V shed 4 bases and J shed 6 bases, with 9 bases lying between them. Here the CDR3 reads CASSRSRDTQYF. CDR3 nucleotide sequence: TGCGCCAGCAGCCGCTCCCGGGATACGCAGTATTTT. Together with reference TRBV5-1 and TRBJ2-3, the CDR3 gives the full variable domain: KAGVTQTPRYLIKTRGQQVTLSCSPISGHRSVSWYQQTPGQGLQFLFEYFSETQRNKGNFPGRFSGRQFSNSRSEMNVSTLELGDSALYLCASSRSRDTQYFGPGTRLTVL.

The V and J genes are TRBV14 and TRBJ1-2; perhaps TRBD1 as D (6 bases). Trimming shortened V by 0 bases and J by 3 bases, and 17 bases separated the two germline ends. There are 17 residues in the CDR3. Per the germline V gene, CDR1 is SGHDN and CDR2 is FVKESK. The CDR3 region is CASSQDPALRGYYGYTF. Written as DNA, the CDR3 is TGTGCCAGCAGCCAAGATCCCGCCCTCAGGGGATACTATGGCTACACCTTC.

CDR3 loop: CSLPGSYEQYF. The DNA for the CDR3 is TGCAGCTTGCCAGGGTCCTACGAGCAGTACTTC. The chain recombines TRBV20-1 with TRBJ2-7; possible D gene TRBD1, 5 bases. Per the germline V gene, CDR1 is DFQATT and CDR2 is SNEGSKA (reference sequence). This CDR3 has 11 amino acids.

This clonotype was detected only a few times. The V call is TRBV27, the J call TRBJ2-2, with TRBD1 as a possible D gene (6 bases). The V end was cut by 6 bases, the J end by 5 bases, with 22 bases between. This CDR3 has 17 residues. Germline V lookup: CDR1 MNHEY, CDR2 SMNVEV (reference sequence). CDR3 in DNA: TGTGCCAGCAGCCGGGACATGTACACCTTAGGGACCGGGGAGCTGTTTTTT. Protein product: CASSRDMYTLGTGELFF.

In this sample, this clonotype turned up a few times. The rearrangement uses TRBV20-1 and TRBJ2-7, with 11 bases matching TRBD1. V gave up 7 bases and J gave up 6 bases; unmatched junction bases: 5. Germline V CDR1 and CDR2: DFQATT, SNEGSKA (reference sequence). The CDR3 has 12 amino acids. CDR3 in amino acids: CSVGQGASEQYF. The DNA of the CDR3 is TGCAGTGTTGGACAGGGGGCGTCCGAGCAGTACTTC.

The V and J genes are TRBV29-1 and TRBJ2-3, with D possibly TRBD1 on 5 matching bases. In germline, CDR1 is SQVTM, CDR2 ANQGSEA. CDR3 length equals 12 residues. The germline V and J ends were trimmed by 4 bases and 3 bases, with 8 bases remaining between them. CDR3 in amino acids: CSVVPGTDTQYF. Here the CDR3 DNA reads TGCAGCGTTGTCCCAGGGACAGATACGCAGTATTTT.

V gene TRBV19 combines with J gene TRBJ2-6; D is uncertain. Germline CDR1 reads LNHDA; CDR2 reads SQIVND (reference sequence). There are 14 residues in the CDR3. V lost 4 bases to trimming and J lost 0 bases, with 4 bases between them. The CDR3 nucleotides are TGTGCCAGTAGTAGATTCTCTGGGGCCAACGTCCTGACTTTC. Residues: CASSRFSGANVLTF.

This chain connects TRBV20-1 to TRBJ2-5; D perhaps matches TRBD2 (6 bases). Germline V gene data show CDR1 as DFQATT and CDR2 as SNEGSKA (reference sequence). V gave up 4 bases and J gave up 4 bases, with 10 bases separating them. The CDR3 loop spans 12 amino acids. This CDR3 reads CSAKRAGETQYF. In DNA, the CDR3 is TGCAGTGCTAAAAGAGCGGGAGAGACCCAGTACTTC.

The rearrangement uses TRBV20-1 and TRBJ2-7; 9 nucleotides agree with TRBD1. This CDR3 has 17 residues. V gave up 1 base and J gave up 6 bases; unmatched junction bases: 16. Germline assignment: CDR1 DFQATT and CDR2 SNEGSKA (reference sequence). The CDR3 region is CSARGDREDVSLFEQYF. CDR3 sequence (DNA): TGCAGTGCTAGAGGGGACAGGGAGGACGTAAGTCTATTCGAGCAGTACTTC.

The chain has TRBV11-2 and TRBJ2-6; TRBD1 agrees at 10 bases. CDR1 and CDR2 (germline): SGHAT, FQNNGV. V shed 1 base and J 3 bases; nucleotides not matched to a gene: 6. The CDR3 is made up of 18 amino acids. The CDR3 loop is CASSLGGDRGCGANVLTF. The CDR3, as DNA: TGTGCCAGCAGCTTAGGAGGGGACAGGGGCTGTGGGGCCAACGTCCTGACTTTC.

The count of this clonotype is one. A read error is likely, as this CDR3 ends without the conserved phenylalanine or tryptophan. The CDR3 DNA sequence: TGTGCCATCACCCCGGGATCCCCCTACGAGCAGTACCTC. Protein sequence: CAITPGSPYEQYL. V gene TRBV10-3 combines with J gene TRBJ2-7, with TRBD2 as a possible D gene (5 bases). Deletions cut 7 bases from V and 2 bases from J, with 12 bases between. Germline CDR1 ENHRY, CDR2 SYGVKD. The CDR3 totals 13 residues.